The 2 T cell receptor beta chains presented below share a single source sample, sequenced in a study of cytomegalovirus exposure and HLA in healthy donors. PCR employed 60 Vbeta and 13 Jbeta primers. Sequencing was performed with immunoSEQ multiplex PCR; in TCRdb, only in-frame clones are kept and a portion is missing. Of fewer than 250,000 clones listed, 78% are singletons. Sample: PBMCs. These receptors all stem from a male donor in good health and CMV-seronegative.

CDR3 DNA: TGTGCCAGCTCACCACAGCCCGGCACAGATACGCAGTATTTT. This sequence encodes CASSPQPGTDTQYF. The chain links TRBV18 to TRBJ2-3; the D is unclear. CDR1 is KGHSH, CDR2 LQKENI, per germline. Trimming stripped 1 base from V and 1 base from J, with 6 bases between. This CDR3 comprises 14 residues.

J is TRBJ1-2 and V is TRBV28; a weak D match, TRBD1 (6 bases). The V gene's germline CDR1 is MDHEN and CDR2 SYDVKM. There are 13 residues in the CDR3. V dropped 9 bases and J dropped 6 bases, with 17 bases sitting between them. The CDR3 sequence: CASKQGGWHGYTF. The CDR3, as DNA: TGTGCCAGTAAACAGGGCGGTTGGCATGGCTACACCTTC.